Each of the 21 T cell receptor beta chains below was sequenced from the same sample in a study of cytomegalovirus exposure and HLA in healthy donors. The PCR made use of 60 Vbeta and 13 Jbeta primers. Clones were sequenced by immunoSEQ multiplex PCR, and TCRdb holds only the in-frame ones, with some missing. This listing includes around 210,000 clones. Sequencing was done on a sample of PBMCs. The receptor source for this set is a woman younger than 45 in good health and CMV-seropositive.

The chain has TRBV5-1 and TRBJ1-1, with no clear D. V lost 1 base and J lost 1, with 11 bases in between. CDR1 and CDR2 (germline): SGHRS, YFSETQ. CDR3 length equals 15 residues. The CDR3 nucleotides read TGCGCCAGCAGCTTGAAAGGAACTACGAACACTGAAGCTTTCTTT. Its protein is CASSLKGTTNTEAFF.

This sequence joins TRBV10-2 and TRBJ2-2, with TRBD2 matching 10 bases. The V segment lost 8 bases and the J segment 5 bases; nucleotides outside the gene matches: 23. The CDR3 runs 20 residues. Germline values: CDR1 WSHSY, CDR2 SAAADI. The CDR3 sequence is CASPQVAVMSGRAGTGELFF. As DNA, the CDR3 is TGCGCCAGCCCTCAGGTAGCGGTTATGAGCGGGAGGGCCGGAACCGGGGAGCTGTTTTTT.

The genes are TRBV10-2 and TRBJ1-2; D is perhaps TRBD1 (5 bases). The CDR3 runs to 14 residues. V was clipped by 6 bases and J by 7 bases, with 18 bases between them. Germline assignment: CDR1 WSHSY and CDR2 SAAADI. CDR3 nucleotide sequence: TGCGCCAGCAGCGTCCAGGCAGGGCGGGGTGGCTACACCTTC. Translation gives CASSVQAGRGGYTF.

J is TRBJ2-5 and V is TRBV2; maybe TRBD2 (6 bases). Matching the DNA end better, TRBJ2-7 makes the J call doubtful. The CDR3 is made up of 16 amino acids. Germline V gene sequence: CDR1 SNHLY, CDR2 FYNNEI. In nucleotides, the CDR3 is TGTGCCAGCAGTGAAGTTAGGAGGGCCCTCTCCTACGAGCAGTACTTC. Translation: CASSEVRRALSYEQYF.

This chain links TRBV11-2 with TRBJ1-1; D remains unclear. In germline, CDR1 is SGHAT, CDR2 FQNNGV. V was clipped by 2 bases and J by 0 bases, with 13 bases between them. This CDR3 is 16 amino acids long. CDR3 DNA: TGTGCCAGCAGCTTACCTCGACACTGGATGAACACTGAAGCTTTCTTT. Encoded protein: CASSLPRHWMNTEAFF.

This chain uses TRBV7-9 with TRBJ2-1; TRBD2 aligns across 13 bases. In germline, CDR1 is SEHNR, CDR2 FQNEAQ (reference sequence). The CDR3 sequence is 16 residues long. Germline trimming cut 1 base from V and 6 bases from J; bases unmatched to any gene: 3. The CDR3 region is CASSLEGLAGSNEQFF. The CDR3 DNA reads as TGTGCCAGCAGCTTAGAGGGACTAGCGGGGTCCAATGAGCAGTTCTTC. The whole variable domain, filled in from reference TRBV7-9 and TRBJ2-1, reads DTGVSQNPRHKITKRGQNVTFRCDPISEHNRLYWYRQTLGQGPEFLTYFQNEAQLEKSRLLSDRFSAERPKGSFSTLEIQRTEQGDSAMYLCASSLEGLAGSNEQFFGPGTRLTVL.

V usage is TRBV4-1 and J usage is TRBJ2-1; D may be TRBD2 (6 bases). The CDR3 runs to 15 residues. Germline assignment: CDR1 MGHRA and CDR2 YSYEKL. Trimming removed 0 bases at V and 8 bases at J, with 14 bases between. The CDR3 spells CASSQDFGGVDEQFF. DNA for the CDR3: TGCGCCAGCAGCCAAGATTTCGGAGGGGTCGATGAGCAGTTCTTC.

The gene calls are TRBV29-1 and TRBJ1-1; TRBD1 agrees at 7 bases. Per germline, CDR1 SQVTM and CDR2 ANQGSEA. This CDR3 comprises 13 residues. Losses at the gene ends were 8 bases for V and 1 base for J; bases not matched to a gene: 7. The CDR3: CSLSGTANTEAFF. CDR3 coding DNA: TGCAGCCTATCCGGGACAGCGAACACTGAAGCTTTCTTT.

J is TRBJ2-5 and V is TRBV2, with a weak D call TRBD2 (5 bases). The germline V gene encodes CDR1 SNHLY and CDR2 FYNNEI. The CDR3 has 13 residues. The V gene lost 6 bases and the J gene lost 5 bases, with 13 bases spanning the gap. CDR3 amino acids: CASRKAAFETQYF. The CDR3 bases are TGTGCCAGCAGAAAAGCGGCGTTTGAGACCCAGTACTTC.

The V call is TRBV9, the J call TRBJ1-2; 9 bases are shared with TRBD1. Per germline, CDR1 SGDLS and CDR2 YYNGEE. The CDR3 contains 15 residues. V shed 0 bases, J shed 5 bases, and the junction held 5 bases outside the gene matches. The CDR3 region has the DNA TGTGCCAGCAGCGTAGGCGGGACAGGGAGGTATGGCTACACCTTC. Its protein product is CASSVGGTGRYGYTF. The full variable domain, completed using reference TRBV9 and TRBJ1-2, is DSGVTQTPKHLITATGQRVTLRCSPRSGDLSVYWYQQSLDQGLQFLIQYYNGEERAKGNILERFSAQQFPDLHSELNLSSLELGDSALYFCASSVGGTGRYGYTFGSGTRLTVV.

The V call is TRBV5-1, the J call TRBJ1-1; 7 bases are shared with TRBD1. Germline V lookup: CDR1 SGHRS, CDR2 YFSETQ. CDR3 length: 15 amino acids. Trimming cost V 0 bases and J 2 bases; bases outside gene matches: 4. CDR3 coding DNA: TGCGCCAGCAGCTTGGAGGGGACAGCAAACACTGAAGCTTTCTTT. Amino acids: CASSLEGTANTEAFF.

The chain has TRBV19 and TRBJ1-5, with D tentatively TRBD1 (6 bases). This CDR3 contains 16 residues. Germline CDR1 reads LNHDA; CDR2 reads SQIVND (reference sequence). The V end was cut by 6 bases, the J end by 3 bases, with 18 bases between. The DNA for the CDR3 is TGTGCCAGTAGCAGTATCTCGAACAGGGACAATCAGCCCCAGCATTTT. Translating it yields CASSSISNRDNQPQHF.

The chain carries TRBV5-8 and TRBJ2-2; TRBD1 matches 7 bases. CDR1 and CDR2 (germline): SGHTS, YDEGEE. The CDR3 totals 14 residues. The V and J ends lost 5 bases and 5 bases, in that order; junction bases with no gene match: 6. CDR3 DNA: TGTGCCAGCAGACTCAGGACAGGAACCGGGGAGCTGTTTTTT. This translates into CASRLRTGTGELFF.

V gene TRBV5-4 combines with J gene TRBJ2-2; 8 bases match TRBD2. Germline CDR1 SGHNT, CDR2 YYREEE (reference sequence). V lost 5 bases to trimming and J lost 3 bases; unmatched junction nucleotides: 6. The CDR3 consists of 15 residues. The CDR3 loop is CASSSGLEDTGELFF. The CDR3 DNA sequence: TGTGCCAGCAGTTCGGGACTAGAAGACACCGGGGAGCTGTTTTTT.

The chain recombines TRBV7-8 with TRBJ2-7; 11 bases agree with TRBD2. The V gene's germline CDR1 is SGHVS and CDR2 FQNEAQ. V dropped 6 bases and J dropped 3; count of bases not matched to a gene: 4. This CDR3 comprises 14 residues. Here the CDR3 DNA reads TGTGCCAGCAGAGCCGGGACTAGCGGCTACGAGCAGTACTTC. It encodes CASRAGTSGYEQYF. The complete variable domain, with remaining parts taken from reference TRBV7-8 and TRBJ2-7, reads GAGVSQSPRYKVAKRGQDVALRCDPISGHVSLFWYQQALGQGPEFLTYFQNEAQLDKSGLPSDRFFAERPEGSVSTLKIQRTQQEDSAVYLCASRAGTSGYEQYFGPGTRLTVT.

The chain links TRBV4-1 to TRBJ2-1, with D uncertain. The length of the CDR3 is 16 residues. The V and J ends lost 0 bases and 4 bases respectively, with 13 bases between them. Germline values: CDR1 MGHRA, CDR2 YSYEKL. CDR3 residues: CASSQDRGAPYNEQFF. The CDR3 region has the DNA TGCGCCAGCAGCCAAGACCGAGGAGCGCCATACAATGAGCAGTTCTTC.

The gene calls are TRBV7-9 and TRBJ1-1; no clear D. V was trimmed by 4 bases and J by 8 bases, leaving 14 bases between them. The CDR3 runs 13 residues. Germline-derived CDR1 and CDR2 are SEHNR and FQNEAQ (reference sequence). The CDR3 loop is CASSSLYASEAFF. The CDR3 DNA is TGTGCCAGCAGCTCCCTCTATGCGTCGGAAGCTTTCTTT.

The chain uses TRBV5-8 and TRBJ1-1; 8 bases map to TRBD1. Germline V gives CDR1 SGHTS, CDR2 YDEGEE. The CDR3 has 12 amino acids. V trimming: 4 bases; J trimming: 9 bases; junction bases outside the gene matches: 5. This CDR3 reads CASSTDRVKAFF. In DNA form, the CDR3 reads TGTGCCAGCAGCACGGACAGGGTGAAAGCTTTCTTT.

This chain uses TRBV5-1 with TRBJ2-5; 11 nucleotides agree with TRBD2. This CDR3 spans 15 amino acids. V shed 2 bases, J shed 4 bases, and the junction held 4 bases outside the gene matches. CDR1 is SGHRS and CDR2 is YFSETQ in the germline V gene. CDR3 in amino acids: CASSFLAGGGETQYF. The CDR3 nucleotides are TGCGCCAGCAGCTTTTTAGCGGGAGGGGGAGAGACCCAGTACTTC.

This chain connects TRBV2 to TRBJ2-2, with 7 bases matching TRBD2. This CDR3 contains 15 residues. V shed 6 bases, J shed 1 base, and the junction held 5 bases outside the gene matches. Germline assignment: CDR1 SNHLY and CDR2 FYNNEI. The CDR3 DNA reads as TGTGCCAGCAGGGGGAGGGGCCAGAACACCGGGGAGCTGTTTTTT. Translation gives CASRGRGQNTGELFF.

The chain uses TRBV6-1 and TRBJ2-1; TRBD2 agrees at 10 bases. The CDR3 extends over 15 amino acids. The germline V gene has CDR1 MNHNS and CDR2 SASEGT. V lost 2 bases to trimming and J lost 10 bases; unmatched junction nucleotides: 8. The CDR3 spells CASSELASGSREQFF. CDR3 in DNA: TGTGCCAGCAGTGAATTGGCTAGCGGGAGTAGGGAGCAGTTCTTC.